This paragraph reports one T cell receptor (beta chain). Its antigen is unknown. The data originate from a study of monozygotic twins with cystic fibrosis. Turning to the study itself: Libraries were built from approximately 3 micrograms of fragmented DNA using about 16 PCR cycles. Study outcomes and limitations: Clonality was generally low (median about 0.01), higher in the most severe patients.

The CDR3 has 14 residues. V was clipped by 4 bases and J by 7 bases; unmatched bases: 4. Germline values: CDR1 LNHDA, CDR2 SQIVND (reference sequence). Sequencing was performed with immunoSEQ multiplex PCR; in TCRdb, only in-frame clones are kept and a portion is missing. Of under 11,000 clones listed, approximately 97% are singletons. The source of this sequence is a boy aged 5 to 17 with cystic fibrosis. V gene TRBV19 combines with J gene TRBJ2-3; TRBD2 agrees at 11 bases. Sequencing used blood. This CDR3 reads CASSTSGGSNTQYF. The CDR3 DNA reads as TGTGCCAGTAGTACTAGCGGGGGGAGCAATACGCAGTATTTT.